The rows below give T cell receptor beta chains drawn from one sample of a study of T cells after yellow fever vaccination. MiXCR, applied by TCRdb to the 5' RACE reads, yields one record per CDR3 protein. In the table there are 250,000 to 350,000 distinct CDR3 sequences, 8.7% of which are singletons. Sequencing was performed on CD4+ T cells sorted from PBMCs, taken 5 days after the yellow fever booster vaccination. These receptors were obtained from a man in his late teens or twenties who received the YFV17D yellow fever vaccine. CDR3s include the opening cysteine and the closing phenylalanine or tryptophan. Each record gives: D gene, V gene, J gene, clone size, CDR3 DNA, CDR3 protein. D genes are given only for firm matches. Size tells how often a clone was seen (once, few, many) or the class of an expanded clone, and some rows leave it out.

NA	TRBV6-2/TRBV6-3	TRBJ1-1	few	TGTGCCAGCAGTTTCTCAGGGACTTCGGCTTTCTTT	CASSFSGTSAFF
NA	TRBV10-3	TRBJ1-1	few	TGTGCCATCAGTGAGTCCCAGGGTGCCACTGAAGCTTTCTTT	CAISESQGATEAFF
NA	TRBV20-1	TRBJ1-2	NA	TGCAGTGTTAGCCCGGGACCCTATGAAGGCTACACCTTC	CSVSPGPYEGYTF
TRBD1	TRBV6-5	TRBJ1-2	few	TGTGCCAGCAGGGGGACAGCACGTAACTATGGCTACACCTTC	CASRGTARNYGYTF
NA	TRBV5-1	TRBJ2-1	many	TGCGCCAGCAGCTCGACTGACTTCGTGAGCTCCTACAATGAGCAGTTCTTC	CASSSTDFVSSYNEQFF
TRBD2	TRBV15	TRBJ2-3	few	TGTGCCACCAGCAACGGGAGGGGAACAGATACGCAGTATTTT	CATSNGRGTDTQYF
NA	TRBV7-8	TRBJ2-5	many	TGTGCCAGCAGCTATCGACGGAGGCCGGAGACCCAGTACTTC	CASSYRRRPETQYF
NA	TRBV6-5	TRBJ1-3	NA	TGTGCCAGCAGTTACGGGGATCGGTGGAACACCATATATTTT	CASSYGDRWNTIYF
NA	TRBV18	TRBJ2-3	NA	TGTGCCGGCTCACCTTATGGGGGGCATGATACGCAGTATTTT	CAGSPYGGHDTQYF
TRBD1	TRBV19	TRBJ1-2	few	TGTGCCAGTAGTATAGATGGGCAGGGGGCTAACTATGGCTACACCTTC	CASSIDGQGANYGYTF
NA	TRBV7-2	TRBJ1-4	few	TGTGCCAGCAGCTTAGATAGGGGCGCGGGTGAAAAACTGTTTTTT	CASSLDRGAGEKLFF
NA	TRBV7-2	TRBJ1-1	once	TGTGCCAGCAGCTTATGGCGGCAAGCGAACACTGAAGCTTTCTTT	CASSLWRQANTEAFF
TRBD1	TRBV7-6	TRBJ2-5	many	TGTGCCAGCAGCTTACGACCAGGGGGCGCGGGGGAGACCCAGTACTTC	CASSLRPGGAGETQYF
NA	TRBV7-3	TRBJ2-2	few	TGTGCCAGCAGGTCCGGGCGAACCACCGGGGAGCTGTTTTTT	CASRSGRTTGELFF
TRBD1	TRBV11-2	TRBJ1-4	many	TGTGCCAGCAGCGCGAACAGGGGGGGAGGAGAAAAACTGTTTTTT	CASSANRGGGEKLFF
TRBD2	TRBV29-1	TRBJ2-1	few	TGCAGCGCTATGAACTTAGCGGGAGACAATGAGCAGTTCTTC	CSAMNLAGDNEQFF